The rows below give T cell receptor beta chains drawn from one sample of a study of T cell responses to AZD1222 COVID-19 vaccine. The data were produced by immunoSEQ multiplex PCR, yet TCRdb's version contains in-frame clones alone and is incomplete. The data contain roughly 120,000 clones, approximately 88% of them seen just once; the ten biggest clones take up less than 6%. Source: peripheral blood, taken on day 0 of AZD1222 vaccination. The receptor set was obtained from an adult in good health. The conserved cysteine and the conserved F or W are not part of the CDR3 here. A D gene is named only where the DNA matches it firmly. Clone size is not always given. Where it is, it says once, few, many or a class for expanded clones.

len,d_gene,v_gene,j_gene,abundance,CDR3aa
13,TRBD2,TRBV6-5,TRBJ2-7,NA,ASSRGLAGGYEQY
12,NA,TRBV29-1,TRBJ2-5,NA,SVVRTGRVETQY
14,NA,TRBV4-1,TRBJ1-2,once,ASSQDSGGLDYGYT
9,NA,TRBV7-9,TRBJ1-2,few,ASSRKDGYT
14,TRBD2,TRBV6-6,TRBJ2-7,NA,ASSYMIAGGPMEQY
12,NA,TRBV20-1,TRBJ1-5,NA,SASRGSSNQPQH
9,NA,TRBV3-1/TRBV3-2,TRBJ2-5,NA,ASSQDITQY
11,TRBD1,TRBV12-3/TRBV12-4,TRBJ2-1,NA,ATRTGSYNEQF
12,TRBD1,TRBV6-2/TRBV6-3,TRBJ1-2,NA,ASSRGQPLSGYT
13,NA,TRBV7-3,TRBJ1-1,NA,ASSLSNNMNTEAF